This TCR beta chain derives from a study of T cell responses to AZD1222 COVID-19 vaccine. Germline V lookup: CDR1 LGHDT, CDR2 YNNKEL (reference sequence). Trimming cost V 1 base and J 6 bases, with 13 bases left between them. This CDR3 region has 15 residues. Study-wide results and limits: A mostly white British donor set with more females was recruited, and clonal diversity was possibly underestimated.

As to this clone: The antigen is undetermined.

The repertoire was sequenced with immunoSEQ multiplex PCR; TCRdb's copy has only in-frame clones and lacks some. The table includes tens of thousands of clones, around 83% detected once. This clonotype was obtained from an adult in good health. Sequences were derived from peripheral blood, sampled on day 0 of AZD1222 vaccination. V and J are TRBV3-1 (or the pseudogene TRBV3-2) and TRBJ2-1; possibly TRBD1 or TRBD2 for D (5 bases each). The CDR3 coding sequence is TGTGCCAGCAGCCAAGTAACCGGGACGTCCAATGAGCAGTTCTTC. Amino acids: CASSQVTGTSNEQFF.